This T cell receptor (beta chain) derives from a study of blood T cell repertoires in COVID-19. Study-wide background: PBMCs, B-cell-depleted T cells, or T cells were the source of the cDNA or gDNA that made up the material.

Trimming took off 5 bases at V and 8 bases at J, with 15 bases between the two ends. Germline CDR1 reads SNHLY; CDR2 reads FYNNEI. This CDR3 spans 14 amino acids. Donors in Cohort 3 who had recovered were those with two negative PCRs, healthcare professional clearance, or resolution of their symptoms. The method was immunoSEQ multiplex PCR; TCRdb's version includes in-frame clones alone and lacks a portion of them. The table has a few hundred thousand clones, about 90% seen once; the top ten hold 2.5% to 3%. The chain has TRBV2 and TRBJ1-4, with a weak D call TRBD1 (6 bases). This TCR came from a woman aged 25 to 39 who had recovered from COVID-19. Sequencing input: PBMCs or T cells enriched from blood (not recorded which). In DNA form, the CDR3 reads TGTGCCAGCAGTCCCCCGGCAGGGGTGGAAAAACTGTTTTTT. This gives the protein CASSPPAGVEKLFF.